This is a list of T cell receptor beta chains from one sample in a study of cytomegalovirus exposure and HLA in healthy donors. Sequencing was performed with immunoSEQ multiplex PCR; in TCRdb, only in-frame clones are kept and a portion is missing. This sample's table reports about 67,000 clones. Sequenced sample: PBMCs. The receptors originated from a boy aged 5-17 years in good health and CMV-seronegative. The CDR3 runs from the conserved cysteine through the conserved F or W. A D gene is named only where the DNA matches it firmly.

v_call	d_call	j_call	cdr3_aa	cdr3_nt
TRBV5-4	.	TRBJ1-2	CASSLYGGEVNGYTF	TGTGCCAGCAGCTTGTATGGGGGGGAGGTAAACGGCTACACCTTC
TRBV14	.	TRBJ1-2	CASSQEGGLNYGYTF	TGTGCCAGCAGCCAAGAGGGTGGGCTTAACTATGGCTACACCTTC
TRBV30	.	TRBJ1-5	CAWSVQPGNQPQHF	TGTGCCTGGAGTGTACAGCCCGGCAATCAGCCCCAGCATTTT
TRBV25-1	.	TRBJ2-2	CASSELRRTGELFF	TGTGCCAGCAGTGAGCTCAGGAGGACCGGGGAGCTGTTTTTT
TRBV18	TRBD2	TRBJ2-2	CASSPPLAGDTGELFF	TGTGCCAGCTCACCTCCACTAGCGGGGGACACCGGGGAGCTGTTTTTT
TRBV5-4	TRBD1	TRBJ1-2	CASRFTGDGVGGYTF	TGTGCCAGCAGGTTTACAGGGGATGGTGTAGGAGGCTACACCTTC
TRBV29-1	TRBD1	TRBJ1-2	CSVDRGQNYGYTF	TGCAGCGTTGACAGGGGGCAAAACTATGGCTACACCTTC
TRBV30	TRBD1	TRBJ2-7	CAGRDRLYEQYF	TGTGCCGGCCGGGACAGGCTCTACGAGCAGTACTTC
TRBV2	.	TRBJ1-1	CASSEYSWAGNEAFF	TGTGCCAGCAGTGAGTACTCCTGGGCAGGGAACGAAGCTTTCTTT
TRBV5-4	TRBD2	TRBJ2-7	CASSAGAGGIYEQYF	TGTGCCAGCAGCGCCGGCGCGGGAGGGATCTACGAGCAGTACTTC
TRBV19	TRBD1	TRBJ1-5	CASSIVTGGNQPQHF	TGTGCCAGTAGTATAGTTACAGGGGGAAATCAGCCCCAGCATTTT
TRBV6-5	.	TRBJ1-2	CASSYQKQGFGYTF	TGTGCCAGCAGTTATCAAAAACAGGGTTTTGGCTACACCTTC
TRBV5-6	TRBD2	TRBJ2-1	CASSFRGRGWDEQFF	TGTGCCAGCAGCTTCCGCGGGAGGGGTTGGGATGAGCAGTTCTTC
TRBV27	TRBD1	TRBJ1-2	CASSPWTGGSDYGYTF	TGTGCCAGCAGTCCCTGGACAGGGGGCAGCGACTATGGCTACACCTTC
TRBV4-2	TRBD1	TRBJ1-1	CASSQGPGQGLNTEAFF	TGTGCCAGCAGCCAGGGTCCTGGACAGGGCTTGAACACTGAAGCTTTCTTT
TRBV6-4	.	TRBJ1-1	CASREGAEAFF	TGTGCCAGCAGGGAGGGTGCTGAAGCTTTCTTT
TRBV7-9	.	TRBJ1-2	CASSLTETYGYTF	TGTGCCAGCAGCTTAACAGAAACTTATGGCTACACCTTC
TRBV19	TRBD2	TRBJ2-7	CASSIRGGGYEQYF	TGTGCCAGTAGTATTCGGGGGGGAGGCTACGAGCAGTACTTC
TRBV6-1	TRBD1	TRBJ2-2	CASSIDRGTGRELFF	TGTGCCAGCAGTATAGACAGGGGTACGGGCCGGGAGCTGTTTTTT
TRBV5-1	TRBD1	TRBJ1-6	CASSQGQGARNSPLHF	TGCGCCAGCAGCCAGGGACAGGGGGCGCGTAATTCACCCCTCCACTTT
TRBV25-1	.	TRBJ1-2	CASSDRVAEGYTF	TGTGCCAGCAGTGACCGGGTTGCGGAAGGCTACACCTTC
TRBV2	TRBD1	TRBJ2-2	CASSQHPGQGAVPGELFF	TGTGCCAGCAGCCAACACCCAGGACAGGGGGCCGTTCCCGGGGAGCTGTTTTTT
TRBV25-1	TRBD2	TRBJ2-1	CASSVSGRGVNNEQFF	TGTGCCAGCAGTGTGTCCGGGAGGGGGGTGAACAATGAGCAGTTCTTC
TRBV19	TRBD1	TRBJ2-5	CASSPGTGFLETQYF	TGTGCCAGTAGCCCTGGGACAGGGTTTTTGGAGACCCAGTACTTC
TRBV4-1	.	TRBJ2-3	CASSQEIAAYSGSKDTQYF	TGCGCCAGCAGCCAAGAAATCGCGGCCTATAGCGGTTCGAAAGATACGCAGTATTTT
TRBV5-1	TRBD1	TRBJ2-7	CASSPGTGHSYEQYF	TGCGCCAGCAGCCCAGGGACAGGCCACTCCTACGAGCAGTACTTC
TRBV5-1	TRBD1	TRBJ1-5	CASSLDGTGSNQPQHF	TGCGCCAGCAGCTTGGACGGGACAGGGAGCAATCAGCCCCAGCATTTT
TRBV6-5	TRBD1	TRBJ1-6	CASSQTGAVSPLYF	TGTGCCAGCAGCCAGACAGGGGCGGTTTCACCCCTCTACTTT
TRBV4-3	TRBD1	TRBJ1-4	CASSQDRGRGEKLFF	TGCGCCAGCAGCCAGGACAGGGGTCGGGGCGAAAAACTGTTTTTT
TRBV30	.	TRBJ1-1	CAWSVNTEAFF	TGTGCCTGGTCGGTGAACACTGAAGCTTTCTTT
TRBV6-5	.	TRBJ1-2	CASSPLPGGYTF	TGTGCCAGCAGTCCCCTCCCGGGAGGCTACACCTTC
TRBV15	.	TRBJ2-7	CATRTPGAYEQYF	TGTGCCACCAGGACACCCGGGGCCTACGAGCAGTACTTC
TRBV28	.	TRBJ1-4	CASSSSTGWNEKLFF	.
TRBV9	TRBD1	TRBJ1-5	CASSVGGQGNQPQHF	TGTGCCAGCAGCGTAGGAGGACAGGGCAATCAGCCCCAGCATTTT
TRBV5-4	TRBD1	TRBJ1-2	CASSLGQGAYGYTF	TGTGCCAGCAGCTTGGGACAGGGGGCCTATGGCTACACCTTC
TRBV30	.	TRBJ2-3	CAWNYQDRDTDTQYF	TGTGCCTGGAATTATCAGGATCGAGACACAGATACGCAGTATTTT
TRBV7-2	TRBD2	TRBJ2-3	CASSLRGGATDTQYF	TGTGCCAGCAGCTTACGGGGGGGGGCCACAGATACGCAGTATTTT
TRBV5-1	TRBD1	TRBJ1-2	CASSGGTGLHLYGYTF	TGCGCCAGCAGCGGCGGGACAGGGCTTCACCTCTATGGCTACACCTTC
TRBV5-1	.	TRBJ1-1	CASSGEGPYGRAEGTEAFF	TGCGCCAGCAGCGGGGAGGGCCCCTATGGCAGGGCGGAGGGGACTGAAGCTTTCTTT